These 13 T cell receptor beta chains were all obtained from the same sample, sequenced in a study of CD8+ T cells in alopecia areata. Treatment here: oral pan-JAK inhibitor, 5-10 mg twice daily. Following extraction, RNA underwent reverse transcription to cDNA, which served as the sequencing template. The data were produced by immunoSEQ multiplex PCR, yet TCRdb's version contains in-frame clones alone and is incomplete. The sample contains about 180,000 clones, 40% to 65% of which appear only once. Sequencing was performed on CD8+ T cells sorted from blood, taken at week 24, from a patient treated with tofacitinib. The receptors stem from a human donor with alopecia areata.

V usage is TRBV6-4 and J usage is TRBJ2-1; D unclear. The V end lost 3 bases, the J end lost 4 bases, and 13 bases lay between the germline ends. CDR1 MRHNA and CDR2 SNTAGT come from the germline V gene. The CDR3 runs to 15 residues. CDR3 in DNA: TGTGCCAGCAGTGAGTACTATCCAGCTTACAATGAGCAGTTCTTC. This gives the protein CASSEYYPAYNEQFF.

This clone was detected a few times. Other DNA sequences in the same sample also yield this CDR3. The rearrangement uses TRBV19 and TRBJ1-5; D is possibly TRBD1 (5 bases). This CDR3 region has 12 residues. Between the trimmed V and J ends, which lost 8 bases and 6 bases, there was a span of 11 bases. Germline V gene sequence: CDR1 LNHDA, CDR2 SQIVND (reference sequence). This CDR3 is CASGQGGQPQHF. CDR3 in DNA: TGTGCCAGTGGGCAGGGTGGTCAGCCCCAGCATTTT.

Here the CDR3 DNA reads TGTGCCACCAGCGAATGGAGCGGGGACAGAGACTACAATGAGCAGTTCTTC. As protein: CATSEWSGDRDYNEQFF. This chain uses TRBV15 with TRBJ2-1; either TRBD1 or TRBD2 may fit D (7 bases each). Between the trimmed V and J ends, which lost 5 bases and 3 bases, there was a span of 20 bases. This CDR3 region has 17 residues. Germline CDR1 LNHNV, CDR2 YYDKDF (reference sequence).

This chain links TRBV4-3 with TRBJ2-2, with D maybe TRBD1 (5 bases). The CDR3 extends over 15 amino acids. Germline CDR1 reads LGHNA; CDR2 reads YSLEER. V lost 0 bases to trimming and J lost 4 bases, with 9 bases between them. The chain's CDR3 is CASSQESGITGELFF. The CDR3 DNA sequence: TGCGCCAGCAGCCAAGAGTCAGGGATCACCGGGGAGCTGTTTTTT.

This chain links TRBV19 with TRBJ2-6, with a possible D match to TRBD1 (6 bases). CDR1 and CDR2 (germline): LNHDA, SQIVND (reference sequence). V shed 3 bases and J shed 0 bases, with 15 bases lying between them. This CDR3 contains 18 residues. CDR3 sequence (DNA): TGTGCCAGTAGTATCGGACAGAATACTATCTCTGGGGCCAACGTCCTGACTTTC. Translation: CASSIGQNTISGANVLTF.

CDR3 sequence reads: CASSVALTKDTQYF. CDR3 coding DNA: TGTGCCAGCAGCGTAGCTTTGACGAAAGATACGCAGTATTTT. The V gene is TRBV9, the J gene TRBJ2-3; unclear D gene. Per germline, CDR1 SGDLS and CDR2 YYNGEE. Trimming stripped 0 bases from V and 5 bases from J, with 10 bases between. This CDR3 is built from 14 residues.

The chain combines TRBV29-1 with TRBJ2-1; no firm D call. Per the germline V gene, CDR1 is SQVTM and CDR2 is ANQGSEA. CDR3 length equals 16 residues. V was clipped by 7 bases and J by 0 bases, with 19 bases between them. The CDR3 here is CSGFGFPGFSYNEQFF. In DNA form, the CDR3 reads TGCAGCGGATTTGGGTTCCCCGGCTTCTCCTACAATGAGCAGTTCTTC.

This clone came up a few times. V usage is TRBV29-1 and J usage is TRBJ1-2; 9 bases are shared with TRBD1. Germline loops: CDR1 SQVTM, CDR2 ANQGSEA. With V trimmed by 6 bases and J by 4 bases, 6 bases remained unmatched. This CDR3 contains 13 residues. In DNA, the CDR3 is TGCAGCGTCCCGGGACAGGGATCCTATGGCTACACCTTC. This encodes CSVPGQGSYGYTF.

This clone was observed a single time. The chain links TRBV30 to TRBJ1-5; D remains ambiguous. Germline V lookup: CDR1 GTSNPN, CDR2 SVGIG (reference sequence). V was shortened by 0 bases and J by 2 bases, with 8 bases between the two germline ends. The CDR3 is 14 amino acids. CDR3 residues: CAWSVTEGNQPQHF. The CDR3 DNA sequence: TGTGCCTGGAGTGTAACAGAAGGCAATCAGCCCCAGCATTTT.

The chain has TRBV6-6 and TRBJ2-7; D is undetermined. The germline V gene has CDR1 MNHNY and CDR2 SVGAGI (reference sequence). Between the trimmed V and J ends, which lost 0 bases and 5 bases, there was a span of 5 bases. The CDR3 covers 12 residues. The DNA for the CDR3 is TGTGCCAGCAGTTACTCGAGTAACGAGCAGTACTTC. Amino acid sequence: CASSYSSNEQYF.

This clone was picked up a small number of times. Other DNA variants within this sample encode the same CDR3. V usage is TRBV19 and J usage is TRBJ1-5, with D possibly TRBD1 on 6 matching bases. V shed 3 bases and J shed 4 bases, with 10 bases lying between them. This CDR3 is 14 amino acids long. In germline, CDR1 is LNHDA, CDR2 SQIVND (reference sequence). In DNA form, the CDR3 reads TGTGCCAGTAGTATCCGGGACACTAATCAGCCCCAGCATTTT. This gives the protein CASSIRDTNQPQHF. Variable domain in full (rest from reference TRBV19 and TRBJ1-5): DGGITQSPKYLFRKEGQNVTLSCEQNLNHDAMYWYRQDPGQGLRLIYYSQIVNDFQKGDIAEGYSVSREKKESFPLTVTSAQKNPTAFYLCASSIRDTNQPQHFGDGTRLSIL.

The CDR3 protein is CASWASGAEETQYF. DNA of the CDR3: TGTGCCAGCTGGGCTAGCGGGGCGGAGGAGACCCAGTACTTC. The chain uses TRBV2 and TRBJ2-5; TRBD2 agrees at 9 bases. V lost 8 bases and J lost 5; bases outside the gene matches: 9. This CDR3 comprises 14 residues. Germline-derived CDR1 and CDR2 are SNHLY and FYNNEI.

This chain joins TRBV29-1 and TRBJ2-7; D not resolved. CDR3 size: 14 residues. The V gene's germline CDR1 is SQVTM and CDR2 ANQGSEA. V lost 3 bases and J lost 4, with 16 bases in between. CDR3 DNA sequence: TGCAGCGTTGAGGGTAAGGGTTCCCGGTACGAGCAGTACTTC. It specifies CSVEGKGSRYEQYF.